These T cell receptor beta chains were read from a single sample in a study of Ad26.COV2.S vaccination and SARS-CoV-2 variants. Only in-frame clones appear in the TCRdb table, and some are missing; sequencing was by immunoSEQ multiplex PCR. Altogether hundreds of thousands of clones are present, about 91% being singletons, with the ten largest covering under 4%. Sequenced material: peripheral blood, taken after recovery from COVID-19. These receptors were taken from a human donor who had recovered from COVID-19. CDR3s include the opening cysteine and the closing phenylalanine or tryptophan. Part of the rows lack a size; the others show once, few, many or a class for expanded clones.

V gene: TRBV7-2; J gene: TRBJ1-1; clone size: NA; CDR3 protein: CASSLVKTLNTEAFF
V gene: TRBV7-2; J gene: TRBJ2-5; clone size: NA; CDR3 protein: CASSLEPRGTPGTQYF
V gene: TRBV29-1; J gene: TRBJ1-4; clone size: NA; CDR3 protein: CSVARTANEKLFF
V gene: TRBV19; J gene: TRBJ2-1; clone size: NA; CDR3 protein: CASRTGYNEQFF
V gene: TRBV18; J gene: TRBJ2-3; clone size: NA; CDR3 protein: CASSPRGQGTDTQYF
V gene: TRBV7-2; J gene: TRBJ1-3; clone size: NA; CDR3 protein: CASSLGRGNTIYF
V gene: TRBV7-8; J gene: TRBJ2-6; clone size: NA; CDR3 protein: CASSLLGGAGANVLTF
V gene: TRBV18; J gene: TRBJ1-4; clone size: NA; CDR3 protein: CASSRTSLGGTNEKLFF
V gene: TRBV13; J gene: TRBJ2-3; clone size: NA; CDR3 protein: CASSHSSAPGGDTQYF
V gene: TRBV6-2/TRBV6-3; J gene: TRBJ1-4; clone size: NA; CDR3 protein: CASSPPGEKLFF
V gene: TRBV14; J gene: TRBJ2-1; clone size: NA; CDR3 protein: CASSQDMGDEQFF
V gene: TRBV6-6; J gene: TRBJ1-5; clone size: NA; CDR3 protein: CASSYSSQYQPQHF
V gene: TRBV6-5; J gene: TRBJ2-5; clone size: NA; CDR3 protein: CASSYSSRGLGETQYF
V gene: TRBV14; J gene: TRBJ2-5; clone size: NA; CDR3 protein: CASSQLYRVETQYF
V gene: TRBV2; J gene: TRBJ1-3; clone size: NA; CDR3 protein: CASSRDRVKAGNTIYF
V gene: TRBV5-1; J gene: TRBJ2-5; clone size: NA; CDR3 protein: CASSLDPTGGPTQYF
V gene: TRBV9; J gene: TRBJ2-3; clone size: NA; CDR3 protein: CASRRQDSTDTQYF
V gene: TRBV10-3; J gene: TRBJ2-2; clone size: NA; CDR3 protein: CAISEDSRGTGELFF
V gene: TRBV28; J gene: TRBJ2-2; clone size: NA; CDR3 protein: CAAEQANTGELFF
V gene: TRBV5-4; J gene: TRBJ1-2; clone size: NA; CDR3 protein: CASSLGGGGYGYTF
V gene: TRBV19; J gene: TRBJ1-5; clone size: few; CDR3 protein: CASSIEMFGNQPQHF
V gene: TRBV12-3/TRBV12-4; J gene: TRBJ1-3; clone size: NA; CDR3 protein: CASSLAPADTIYF
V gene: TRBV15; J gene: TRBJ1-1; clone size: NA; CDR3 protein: CATSRDRTGALEAFF
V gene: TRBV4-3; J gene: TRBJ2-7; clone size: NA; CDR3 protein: CASSRSTGPLYEQYF
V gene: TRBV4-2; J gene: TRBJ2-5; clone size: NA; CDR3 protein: CASSQEAGGAIETQYF
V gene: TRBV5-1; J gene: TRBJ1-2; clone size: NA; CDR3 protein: CASTQGSGKGYTF
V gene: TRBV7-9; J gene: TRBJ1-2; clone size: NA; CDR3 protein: CASSSPSHHYGYTF
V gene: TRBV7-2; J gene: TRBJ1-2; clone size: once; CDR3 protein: CASSLVGAGAIDGYTF
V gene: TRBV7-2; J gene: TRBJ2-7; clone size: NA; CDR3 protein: CASSYGAGGTYEQYF
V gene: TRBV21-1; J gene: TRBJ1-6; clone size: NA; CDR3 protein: CASSSPGHPGRDFNSPLHF
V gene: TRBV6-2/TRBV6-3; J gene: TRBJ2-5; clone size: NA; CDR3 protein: CASSGASGGAYETQYF
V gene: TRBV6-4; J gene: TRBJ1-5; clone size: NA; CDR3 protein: CASSSTTGGQPQHF
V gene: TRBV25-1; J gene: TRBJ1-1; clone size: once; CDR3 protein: CASARGGLNTEAFF
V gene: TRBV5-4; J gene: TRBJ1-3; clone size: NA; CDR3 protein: CASSLAGNTIYF
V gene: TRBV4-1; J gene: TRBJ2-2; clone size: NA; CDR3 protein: CASSLGRVNTGELFF
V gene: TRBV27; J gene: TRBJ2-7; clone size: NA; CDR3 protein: CASRGTGPTYEQYF
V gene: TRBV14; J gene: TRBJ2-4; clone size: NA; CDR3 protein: CASSQDPAGGFKNIQYF
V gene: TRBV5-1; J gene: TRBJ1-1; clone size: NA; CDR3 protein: CASSEKVRGHTEAFF
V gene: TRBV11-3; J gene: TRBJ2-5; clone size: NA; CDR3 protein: CASSSTSGGTATQYF
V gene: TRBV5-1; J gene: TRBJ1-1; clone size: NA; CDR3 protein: CASSPRTEVRDTEAFF
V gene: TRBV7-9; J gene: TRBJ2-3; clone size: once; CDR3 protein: CASSLVDSPSTDTQYF
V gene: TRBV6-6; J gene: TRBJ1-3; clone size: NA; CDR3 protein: CASSLRTGGILRDSGNTIYF
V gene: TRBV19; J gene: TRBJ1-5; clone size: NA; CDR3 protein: CASSPGQGIGGNQPQHF
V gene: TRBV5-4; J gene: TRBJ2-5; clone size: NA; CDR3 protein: CASSLKRTSGGNQETQYF
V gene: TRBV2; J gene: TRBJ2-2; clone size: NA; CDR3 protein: CASSESLNTGELFF
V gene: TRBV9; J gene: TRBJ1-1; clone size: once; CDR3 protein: CASSQGQPTMNTEAFF
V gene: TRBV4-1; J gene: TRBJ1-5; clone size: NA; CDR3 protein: CASSQPDRSNQPQHF
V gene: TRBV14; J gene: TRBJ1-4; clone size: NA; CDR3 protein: CASSHRDLGEKLFF
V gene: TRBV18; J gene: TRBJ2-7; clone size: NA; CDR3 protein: CASSLRQGVSEQYF
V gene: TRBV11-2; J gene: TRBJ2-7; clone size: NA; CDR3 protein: CASSLVGRIPAGSYEQYF
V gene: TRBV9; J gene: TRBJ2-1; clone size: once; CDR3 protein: CASSPPLGLAGGPRNEQFF
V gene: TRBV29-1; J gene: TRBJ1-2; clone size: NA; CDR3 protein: CSVEIGSGNGYTF
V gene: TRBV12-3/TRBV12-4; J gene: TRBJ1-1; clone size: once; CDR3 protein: CASSPRGWVEAFF
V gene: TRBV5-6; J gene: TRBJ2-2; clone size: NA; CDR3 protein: CASSPGAGELFF
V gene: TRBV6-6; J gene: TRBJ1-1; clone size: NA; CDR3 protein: CASRRTGEGNTEAFF
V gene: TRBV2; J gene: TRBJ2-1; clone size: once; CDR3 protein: CASLGQAQNNEQFF
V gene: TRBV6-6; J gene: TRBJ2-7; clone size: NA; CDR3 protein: CASSGPTTYEQYF
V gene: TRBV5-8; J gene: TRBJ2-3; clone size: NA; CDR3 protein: CASSAGSVKTDTQYF
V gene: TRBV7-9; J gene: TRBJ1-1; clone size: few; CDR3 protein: CAGGQDLKAFF
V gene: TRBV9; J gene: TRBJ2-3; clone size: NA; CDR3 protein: CASSDPKGLAGTGGTDTQYF